The present T cell receptor (beta chain) was sequenced within a study of T cell responses to AZD1222 COVID-19 vaccine. Some clones are missing from TCRdb's copy, which holds only in-frame ones; the method was immunoSEQ multiplex PCR. The top ten clones hold approximately 1.5% of a sample with about 130,000 clones, 87% of them seen once. The source of this sequence is an adult in good health. The starting material was peripheral blood, obtained on day 0 of AZD1222 vaccination.

CDR3 loop: CASNRGQGRISNQPQHF. DNA of the CDR3: TGTGCCAGCAACAGGGGACAGGGTAGGATCAGCAATCAGCCCCAGCATTTT. V and J are TRBV5-8 and TRBJ1-5, with 9 bases aligning to TRBD1. The CDR3 contains 17 residues. Trimming removed 6 bases from V and 1 base from J; junction bases left unmatched: 11. Germline V gene sequence: CDR1 SGHTS, CDR2 YDEGEE.